Sequencing of this T cell receptor (beta chain) was carried out in a study of CD8+CD57+ T cells in acquired aplastic anemia (dated by TCRdb to the late 2010s). About the investigation overall: Extracted DNA from sorted CD4+ and CD8+ cells averaged around 3.3 ug, ranging from roughly 0.17 to 30 ug. CD8+CD57+ expansion was defined as frequency above the mean frequency observed in healthy subjects.

The investigation overall reported the following: No significant difference in CD8+ Simpson's diversity was found between patients and healthy controls (P=0.060). Although around 30 CD8+ CDR3 sequences were shared by patients and controls, these sequences appeared highly expressed in patients and within the immunodominant clones of patients.

Profiling of TCR beta VDJ combinations and CDR3 sequences used genomic DNA as the template. TCR repertoire sequencing was run on an Illumina HiSeq 2000. From the authors' description of their analysis: Repertoire assessment relied on Simpson's diversity index, CDR3 size and DJ length profiles, and TRBV/TRBJ rearrangement plots. The immunodominant clone was defined as the most abundant DNA sequence in deep sequencing data. CDR3 amino acid sequences were checked for sharing across subjects and were also compared against the VDJdb database and published repertoires. TCRdb trimmed the raw reads at Q25, called clones with MiXCR and kept productive beta chains. Rows with a matching CDR3 protein are joined into one entry that keeps the most common DNA and genes. TCRdb's processing, not the study's, gives the V and J calls here. The sample data list a few hundred thousand distinct CDR3 sequences, and about three fifths of these were observed just once. The ten largest clones add up to around 1.2% of the sample.

The patients picked for sequencing were ones in whom flow cytometry had shown an expansion of CD8+CD57+ cells. Every patient had a diagnosis of severe acquired aplastic anemia based on International Study of Aplastic Anemia and Agranulocytosis and Camitta criteria. At the time blood was sampled, none of the patients had received any therapy. The study deep-sequenced TCR repertoires of sorted CD4+ and CD8+ blood T cells from severe aplastic anemia patients and healthy subjects. Patients were enrolled in the USA under clinicaltrials.gov protocols 00001620, 01623167, 00001397, 00071045, 00081523 and 00961064. Ficoll-Paque density gradient centrifugation was used to isolate peripheral blood mononuclear cells. Before DNA extraction, CD4+ and CD8+ T cells were sorted with FACS or magnetic beads. V drops 2 bases and J drops 2 bases, leaving 22 bases in between. There are 18 amino acids in the CDR3, from cysteine to phenylalanine inclusive. Just CDR3 DNA is preserved here, 54 bases in frame from base 1. Looking up the germline V gene yields CDR1 ENHRY and CDR2 SYGVKD.

Points on this clonotype: The antigen it recognizes is unknown. Base qualities are not recorded, but no much larger clone differs from it by a single base.

The sequence is built from TRBV10-3 and TRBJ2-7; the D assignment is uncertain and may be TRBD1 or TRBD2, with 5 bases supporting each. What was sequenced was sorted CD4+, CD8+, or CD8+CD57+ T cells (not recorded which) from PBMCs. The clonotype comes from a human donor with aplastic anemia. The CDR3 is CAISEPTLLGDGTYEQYF. In nucleotide form, the sequence is TGTGCCATCAGTGAGCCCACTCTTCTAGGGGACGGTACCTACGAGCAGTACTTC.